This TCR beta chain is drawn from a study of blood T cell repertoires in COVID-19. Study as a whole: COVID-19 samples, acute and convalescent, were from the United States, Italy and Spain. Sources were T cells, B-cell-depleted T cells, or PBMCs; the material itself was cDNA or gDNA.

CDR1 is LNHDA, CDR2 SQIVND, per germline (reference sequence). This CDR3 has 12 residues. The V end was cut by 8 bases, the J end by 2 bases, with 10 bases between. Under the authors' procedure: Estimates of nucleated cell counts were drawn from the amplification of reference gene primers. The assay was immunoSEQ multiplex PCR, and TCRdb's table has in-frame clones only and misses some. The V and J calls and clone size were taken over from that table, and D and trimming were inferred from the DNA. The sample lists about 170,000 clones, around 81% occurring once. Only a few counts were recorded for this clone. While infection was still active, Seattle patients were enrolled and then followed longitudinally.

This sequence joins TRBV19 and TRBJ2-7; no clear D gene. The sample consisted of peripheral blood. The clonotype was recovered from a woman of 80 years or more with COVID-19, enrolled during active disease. The CDR3 DNA sequence: TGTGCCAGTTCAAGGAGTGCCTACGAGCAGTACTTC. Translation: CASSRSAYEQYF.